The 10 T cell receptor beta chains given below trace back to one sample, sequenced in a study of graft-versus-host responses after intestinal transplantation. These receptors are not linked to any known antigen. Sequencing used immunoSEQ multiplex PCR; TCRdb keeps in-frame clones, though not all of them. Among roughly 120,000 clones, around nine tenths were seen once, and the ten largest hold about 0.18%. Specimen: unstimulated CD4+ T cells sorted from spleen or lymph node cells, collected before intestinal transplant. All receptors derive from a human donor who received an intestinal transplant.

V gene TRBV6-6 combines with J gene TRBJ2-7, with D possibly TRBD2 on 6 matching bases. V dropped 0 bases and J dropped 4 bases, with 16 bases sitting between them. Germline V gene sequence: CDR1 MNHNY, CDR2 SVGAGI (reference sequence). The CDR3 runs 16 residues. CDR3 sequence reads: CASSYSKGGTLYEQYF. CDR3 DNA sequence: TGTGCCAGCAGTTACTCGAAGGGCGGGACGTTGTACGAGCAGTACTTC.

The V gene is TRBV5-1, the J gene TRBJ2-1; D is possibly TRBD2 (6 bases). This CDR3 comprises 17 residues. Trimming shortened V by 1 base and J by 6 bases, and 20 bases separated the two germline ends. Germline CDR1 and CDR2: SGHRS and YFSETQ. CDR3 protein: CASSLRSGALGGNEQFF. The CDR3 bases are TGCGCCAGCAGCTTGAGGTCGGGAGCCCTTGGAGGCAATGAGCAGTTCTTC.

The V call is TRBV27, the J call TRBJ1-6, with 7 bases that match TRBD1. This CDR3 spans 14 amino acids. Germline V gives CDR1 MNHEY, CDR2 SMNVEV (reference sequence). The V segment lost 6 bases and the J segment 6 bases; nucleotides outside the gene matches: 5. Here the CDR3 reads CASRPTGTNSPLHF. Written as DNA, the CDR3 is TGTGCCAGCAGACCGACAGGGACTAATTCACCCCTCCACTTT.

The chain couples TRBV5-4 to TRBJ2-7; TRBD1 matches 7 bases. V was clipped by 2 bases and J by 3 bases; unmatched bases: 2. Germline loops: CDR1 SGHNT, CDR2 YYREEE (reference sequence). The CDR3 extends over 13 amino acids. CDR3 DNA sequence: TGTGCCAGCAGCTTCAACAGGGGCTACGAGCAGTACTTC. Translating gives CASSFNRGYEQYF. Full variable domain (remainder filled in from reference TRBV5-4 and TRBJ2-7): ETGVTQSPTHLIKTRGQQVTLRCSSQSGHNTVSWYQQALGQGPQFIFQYYREEENGRGNFPPRFSGLQFPNYSSELNVNALELDDSALYLCASSFNRGYEQYFGPGTRLTVT.

This chain connects TRBV4-1 to TRBJ2-7; D might be TRBD1 (6 bases). Germline V gene lookup returns CDR1 MGHRA and CDR2 YSYEKL. V was clipped by 3 bases and J by 6 bases, with 18 bases between them. This CDR3 region has 15 residues. CDR3 in DNA: TGCGCCAGCAGCCATGGGGGCCAGCTCCCTGCCGAGCAGTACTTC. This translates into CASSHGGQLPAEQYF.

The V gene is TRBV7-6, the J gene TRBJ1-1, with D unclear. Per germline, CDR1 SGHVS and CDR2 FNYEAQ. The CDR3 is made up of 13 amino acids. V lost 0 bases to trimming and J lost 2 bases, with 4 bases between them. CDR3 region: CASSLAGNTEAFF. CDR3 coding DNA: TGTGCCAGCAGCTTAGCTGGCAACACTGAAGCTTTCTTT.

This chain links TRBV5-1 with TRBJ1-4; 7 nucleotides agree with TRBD1. The germline V gene encodes CDR1 SGHRS and CDR2 YFSETQ. The V segment lost 3 bases and the J segment 7 bases; nucleotides outside the gene matches: 6. This CDR3 spans 14 amino acids. The CDR3 region has the DNA TGCGCCAGCAGCTGGACAGGTATGGGTGAAAAACTGTTTTTT. It specifies CASSWTGMGEKLFF.

The chain couples TRBV2 to TRBJ1-6; a weak D match, TRBD1 (5 bases). V lost 9 bases and J 8 bases, leaving 23 bases between the germline ends. This CDR3 spans 16 amino acids. In germline, CDR1 is SNHLY, CDR2 FYNNEI. This CDR3 is CASRRRGGEGYSPLHF. CDR3 nucleotide sequence: TGTGCCAGTCGCCGACGGGGGGGGGAAGGGTATTCACCCCTCCACTTT.

The genes are TRBV5-8 and TRBJ1-2; D possibly corresponds to TRBD1 (6 bases). The V gene lost 7 bases and the J gene lost 4 bases, with 26 bases spanning the gap. Germline CDR1 is SGHTS and CDR2 is YDEGEE. This CDR3 has 17 residues. The CDR3 DNA sequence: TGTGCCAGCCGCCTACTGTCAGTGACAGGCGTCAGCTATGGCTACACCTTC. Translating it yields CASRLLSVTGVSYGYTF.

The DNA of the CDR3 is TGTGCCAGCAGCGTGGGGTTGACAGTCCACCAAGAGACCCAGTACTTC. Translation gives CASSVGLTVHQETQYF. The chain employs TRBV9 and TRBJ2-5; a possible D gene is TRBD1 (5 bases). Per germline, CDR1 SGDLS and CDR2 YYNGEE. The CDR3 has 16 residues. Trimming took off 2 bases at V and 0 bases at J, with 14 bases between the two ends. Full variable domain (missing parts from reference TRBV9 and TRBJ2-5): DSGVTQTPKHLITATGQRVTLRCSPRSGDLSVYWYQQSLDQGLQFLIQYYNGEERAKGNILERFSAQQFPDLHSELNLSSLELGDSALYFCASSVGLTVHQETQYFGPGTRLLVL.